A selection of T cell receptor beta chains follows, all from one sample in a study of blood T cell repertoires in COVID-19. The data were produced by immunoSEQ multiplex PCR, yet TCRdb's version contains in-frame clones alone and is incomplete. The sample contains more than 95,000 clones, approximately 86% of which appear only once. The sample was peripheral blood. These receptors came from a human donor in a cohort sampled during active COVID-19. Both conserved end residues are part of each CDR3. Fields, in order: J gene, clone size, V gene, D gene, CDR3 protein, CDR3 DNA. A D gene is named only where the DNA matches it firmly. Not all rows give a size; the values are once, few, many and, for expanded clones, a class.

J: TRBJ2-3
size: .
V: TRBV28
D: .
CDR3: CASSRGTHTDTQYF
DNA: TGTGCCAGCAGTCGGGGGACCCACACAGATACGCAGTATTTT

J: TRBJ2-7
size: .
V: TRBV6-5
D: .
CDR3: CASSFGGEQYF
DNA: TGTGCCAGCAGTTTCGGCGGCGAGCAGTACTTC

J: TRBJ2-6
size: .
V: TRBV15
D: .
CDR3: CATSRARQGLGSGANVLTF
DNA: TGTGCCACCAGCAGAGCACGCCAGGGGTTGGGCTCTGGGGCCAACGTCCTGACTTTC

J: TRBJ2-1
size: .
V: TRBV27
D: TRBD1
CDR3: CASSFGGRGRIRVVYNEQFF
DNA: TGTGCCAGCAGTTTCGGTGGCAGGGGGCGTATAAGGGTGGTATACAATGAGCAGTTCTTC

J: TRBJ2-2
size: .
V: TRBV19
D: TRBD1
CDR3: CASNQGAYTGELFF
DNA: TGTGCCAGTAACCAGGGGGCATACACCGGGGAGCTGTTTTTT

J: TRBJ1-2
size: .
V: TRBV6-5
D: TRBD1
CDR3: CASSWTGSIGYTF
DNA: TGTGCCAGCAGCTGGACAGGGAGTATAGGCTACACCTTC

J: TRBJ2-3
size: .
V: TRBV27
D: TRBD2
CDR3: CASSSSGMGPDTQYF
DNA: TGTGCCAGCAGCTCTAGCGGGATGGGGCCGGATACGCAGTATTTT

J: TRBJ2-7
size: .
V: TRBV6-1
D: TRBD2
CDR3: CASSAGLAGDHYEQYF
DNA: TGTGCCAGCAGTGCCGGACTAGCGGGGGACCACTACGAGCAGTACTTC

J: TRBJ2-5
size: .
V: TRBV7-9
D: .
CDR3: CASSFFIETQYF
DNA: TGTGCCAGCAGCTTTTTTATTGAGACCCAGTACTTC

J: TRBJ1-6
size: .
V: TRBV9
D: TRBD1
CDR3: CASSPQTGLNSPLHF
DNA: TGTGCCAGCAGCCCCCAGACAGGGCTTAATTCACCCCTCCACTTT

J: TRBJ2-5
size: .
V: TRBV2
D: TRBD1
CDR3: CASSEDRGFQETQYF
DNA: TGTGCCAGCAGTGAGGACAGGGGCTTCCAAGAGACCCAGTACTTC

J: TRBJ1-3
size: .
V: TRBV30
D: .
CDR3: CAWSNVQGSVSRVGNTIYF
DNA: TGTGCCTGGAGTAACGTCCAGGGCAGCGTATCGAGAGTTGGAAACACCATATATTTT

J: TRBJ2-3
size: .
V: TRBV30
D: .
CDR3: CAWSVGPWRTDTQYF
DNA: TGTGCCTGGAGTGTGGGGCCGTGGCGCACAGATACGCAGTATTTT

J: TRBJ2-1
size: .
V: TRBV4-1
D: TRBD2
CDR3: CASSQDQAGGRFNEQFF
DNA: TGCGCCAGCAGCCAAGATCAAGCGGGGGGTCGTTTCAATGAGCAGTTCTTC

J: TRBJ2-1
size: .
V: TRBV15
D: .
CDR3: CATSRDRSGEQFF
DNA: TGTGCCACCAGCAGAGATAGAAGCGGCGAGCAGTTCTTC

J: TRBJ1-3
size: .
V: TRBV19
D: TRBD1
CDR3: CASSIRGVPGNTIYF
DNA: TGTGCCAGTAGTATCAGGGGGGTACCTGGAAACACCATATATTTT

J: TRBJ1-5
size: once
V: TRBV15
D: .
CDR3: CATSRGSGVLPQHF
DNA: TGTGCCACCAGCAGAGGTTCCGGGGTTCTGCCCCAGCATTTT

J: TRBJ1-5
size: few
V: TRBV5-8
D: .
CDR3: CASSQGAQPQHF
DNA: TGTGCCAGCAGCCAAGGGGCTCAGCCCCAGCATTTT

J: TRBJ1-1
size: .
V: TRBV6-5
D: .
CDR3: CASRQGSTEAFF
DNA: TGTGCCAGCAGACAGGGTTCAACTGAAGCTTTCTTT

J: TRBJ1-1
size: few
V: TRBV6-5
D: TRBD1
CDR3: CATKTGEVTEAFF
DNA: TGTGCCACCAAGACAGGGGAGGTCACTGAAGCTTTCTTT

J: TRBJ1-2
size: .
V: TRBV7-2
D: TRBD1
CDR3: CASSLRAGGDYGYTF
DNA: TGTGCCAGCAGCTTACGGGCAGGGGGCGATTATGGCTACACCTTC

J: TRBJ2-5
size: .
V: TRBV6-5
D: .
CDR3: CASSYTGIRKQETQYF
DNA: TGTGCCAGCAGCTACACAGGGATCCGCAAACAAGAGACCCAGTACTTC

J: TRBJ2-5
size: .
V: TRBV27
D: .
CDR3: CASSLERGETQYF
DNA: TGTGCCAGCAGTTTGGAAAGGGGAGAGACCCAGTACTTC

J: TRBJ2-3
size: .
V: TRBV9
D: TRBD2
CDR3: CASSSGSSTDTQYF
DNA: TGTGCCAGCAGCAGCGGGAGTTCAACAGATACGCAGTATTTT

J: TRBJ2-5
size: .
V: TRBV11-2
D: .
CDR3: CASSSRRTRQETQYF
DNA: TGTGCCAGCAGCTCGAGGCGCACTCGCCAAGAGACCCAGTACTTC

J: TRBJ1-5
size: medium-sized
V: TRBV7-9
D: .
CDR3: CASSFGDRHQPQHF
DNA: TGTGCCAGCAGCTTCGGAGACCGTCATCAGCCCCAGCATTTT

J: TRBJ1-2
size: once
V: TRBV6-4
D: TRBD1
CDR3: CASRAGQGSPYYGYTF
DNA: TGTGCCAGCAGAGCTGGACAGGGATCTCCCTACTATGGCTACACCTTC

J: TRBJ1-2
size: .
V: TRBV30
D: .
CDR3: CAGWTRVYGYTF
DNA: TGTGCCGGATGGACAAGAGTTTATGGCTACACCTTC

J: TRBJ2-7
size: .
V: TRBV28
D: TRBD2
CDR3: CASSLTSDGGHKTGDF
DNA: TGTGCCAGCAGTCTCACTAGCGACGGCGGGCATAAGACTGGGGACTTC

J: TRBJ1-6
size: .
V: TRBV7-9
D: .
CDR3: CASSYRGANSPLHF
DNA: TGTGCCAGCAGCTACCGGGGGGCTAATTCACCCCTCCACTTT

J: TRBJ2-7
size: .
V: TRBV5-1
D: TRBD1
CDR3: CASSLSGTDTSYEQYF
DNA: TGCGCCAGCAGCTTGAGTGGGACAGACACTTCCTACGAGCAGTACTTC

J: TRBJ2-7
size: .
V: TRBV4-3
D: TRBD2
CDR3: CASSPSWVASGYEQYF
DNA: TGCGCCAGCAGCCCCTCCTGGGTGGCTAGCGGGTACGAGCAGTACTTC

J: TRBJ2-3
size: .
V: TRBV27
D: .
CDR3: CASSSWALTDTQYF
DNA: TGTGCCAGCAGTTCTTGGGCCCTCACAGATACGCAGTATTTT

J: TRBJ1-2
size: .
V: TRBV19
D: TRBD1
CDR3: CASSTTGANYGYTF
DNA: TGTGCCAGTAGTACTACAGGGGCTAACTATGGCTACACCTTC

J: TRBJ2-3
size: .
V: TRBV11-2
D: TRBD2
CDR3: CASSPLGREGRTDTQYF
DNA: TGTGCCAGCAGCCCCCTGGGGCGGGAGGGGAGAACAGATACGCAGTATTTT

J: TRBJ1-2
size: .
V: TRBV6-4
D: TRBD1
CDR3: CASRPGQGHYGYTF
DNA: TGTGCCAGCAGGCCGGGACAGGGGCACTATGGCTACACCTTC

J: TRBJ1-3
size: .
V: TRBV9
D: .
CDR3: CASSPPSGGGNTIYF
DNA: TGTGCCAGCAGCCCACCCTCTGGGGGGGGAAACACCATATATTTT

J: TRBJ1-2
size: .
V: TRBV2
D: TRBD1
CDR3: CASMADRGFSYTF
DNA: TGTGCCAGCATGGCGGACAGGGGGTTTAGCTACACCTTC

J: TRBJ2-1
size: .
V: TRBV30
D: TRBD2
CDR3: CAWTLGGRAFYEQFF
DNA: TGTGCCTGGACCCTGGGGGGGAGGGCCTTCTATGAGCAGTTCTTC

J: TRBJ1-2
size: .
V: TRBV18
D: TRBD1
CDR3: CASSALPGQPIYGYTF
DNA: TGTGCCAGCTCAGCACTCCCGGGACAGCCGATCTATGGCTACACCTTC

J: TRBJ2-4
size: .
V: TRBV6-2/TRBV6-3
D: .
CDR3: CASSYSSAVKNIQYF
DNA: TGTGCCAGCAGTTACTCCTCGGCGGTCAAAAACATTCAGTACTTC

J: TRBJ2-2
size: .
V: TRBV11-3
D: TRBD1
CDR3: CASSGDRGRANTGELFF
DNA: TGTGCCAGCAGCGGTGACAGGGGGCGAGCGAACACCGGGGAGCTGTTTTTT

J: TRBJ2-5
size: .
V: TRBV9
D: .
CDR3: CASSNFRQTPRETQYF
DNA: TGTGCCAGCAGCAATTTCCGACAGACGCCTCGGGAGACCCAGTACTTC

J: TRBJ1-2
size: .
V: TRBV19
D: .
CDR3: CASIPTPGEHYYGYTF
DNA: TGTGCCAGTATCCCCACCCCAGGGGAGCACTACTATGGCTACACCTTC